Following are 7 T cell receptor beta chains from one sample sequenced in a study of PD-1 blockade in classical Hodgkin lymphoma (dated by TCRdb to about 2020). Receptors were amplified or captured by the immunoSEQ multiplex PCR assay. TCRdb took this table from immuneACCESS and kept in-frame rearrangements with V and J called. Such tables lack part of the clones; where checked against another copy, unresolved V genes explain under half of the gap, and the rest is unexplained. Recorded for this sample are tens of thousands of clones; around 90% of them occurred a single time. The leading ten clones occupy approximately 15% of the sample. The label giving this sample's time point can be read as: cycle 4 day 1 (C4D1), after less than 7 weeks of nivolumab. Every trial patient had relapsed after autologous stem cell transplantation, and cohorts A, B and C differed in prior brentuximab vedotin exposure.

Specimen: peripheral blood mononuclear cells (PBMCs), collected before the fourth cycle of nivolumab. The source is a human donor with classical Hodgkin lymphoma.

The chain couples TRBV19 to TRBJ2-7; D might be TRBD2 (6 bases). The CDR3 sequence is 14 residues long. Germline CDR1 LNHDA, CDR2 SQIVND (reference sequence). The V end lost 4 bases, the J end lost 0 bases, and 10 bases lay between the germline ends. CDR3 in DNA: TGTGCCAGTAGTACCGGGACTGGCTCCTACGAGCAGTACTTC. Protein sequence: CASSTGTGSYEQYF.

The chain has TRBV10-3 and TRBJ1-1; D unresolved. The length of the CDR3 is 13 residues. The germline V gene encodes CDR1 ENHRY and CDR2 SYGVKD. V lost 7 bases and J 7 bases, leaving 16 bases between the germline ends. The DNA for the CDR3 is TGTGCCATCAATATGGGAGGATATGATGAAGCTTTCTTT. It translates to CAINMGGYDEAFF.

The chain carries TRBV5-1 and TRBJ1-3; D not resolved. The CDR3 spans 14 residues. Germline lookup yields CDR1 SGHRS and CDR2 YFSETQ. Trimming left V 0 bases short and J 0 bases short, with 4 bases between. CDR3 coding DNA: TGCGCCAGCAGCTTGGCGGGCTCTGGAAACACCATATATTTT. Translation: CASSLAGSGNTIYF. The whole variable domain, filled in from reference TRBV5-1 and TRBJ1-3, reads KAGVTQTPRYLIKTRGQQVTLSCSPISGHRSVSWYQQTPGQGLQFLFEYFSETQRNKGNFPGRFSGRQFSNSRSEMNVSTLELGDSALYLCASSLAGSGNTIYFGEGSWLTVV.

The V gene is TRBV29-1, the J gene TRBJ2-7; D perhaps matches TRBD1 (6 bases). Trimming left V 5 bases short and J 0 bases short, with 20 bases between. Germline values: CDR1 SQVTM, CDR2 ANQGSEA. The CDR3 is 16 residues long. This CDR3 is CSVQGQQDSYSYEQYF. Here the CDR3 DNA reads TGCAGCGTTCAGGGGCAGCAGGATTCCTACTCCTACGAGCAGTACTTC.

The rearrangement uses TRBV10-3 and TRBJ1-1; D possibly corresponds to TRBD1 (6 bases). Germline V gene data show CDR1 as ENHRY and CDR2 as SYGVKD. CDR3 length: 17 amino acids. V lost 10 bases and J 0 bases, leaving 24 bases between the germline ends. The CDR3, as DNA: TGTGCCACCAAAAACCAACAGGGAAGACTAATGAACACTGAAGCTTTCTTT. The encoded protein is CATKNQQGRLMNTEAFF.

The gene calls are TRBV15 and TRBJ1-5, with D possibly TRBD1 on 6 matching bases. CDR3 size: 15 residues. With 2 bases removed from V and 0 bases from J, the gap between germline ends came to 8 bases. Germline lookup yields CDR1 LNHNV and CDR2 YYDKDF (reference sequence). Here the CDR3 reads CATSRQGNSNQPQHF. The CDR3 bases are TGTGCCACCAGCAGACAGGGGAATAGCAATCAGCCCCAGCATTTT.

CDR3 DNA: TGTGCCAGTAGTTTTAGGGGCCAGGGACAGGGATATTTTGGCTACACCTTC. The encoded protein is CASSFRGQGQGYFGYTF. The genes are TRBV19 and TRBJ1-2, with TRBD1 identical over 9 bases. This CDR3 spans 17 amino acids. Unmatched junction bases numbered 17, after V lost 5 bases and J lost 7 bases. The germline V gene encodes CDR1 LNHDA and CDR2 SQIVND (reference sequence).